The next 7 T cell receptor beta chains were all read from a single sample in a study of blood T cell repertoires in COVID-19. The repertoire was sequenced with immunoSEQ multiplex PCR; TCRdb's copy has only in-frame clones and lacks some. The sample lists 85,000 to 100,000 clones; about 76% were seen once. The sequenced material came from peripheral blood. These receptors all come from a human donor in a cohort sampled during active COVID-19.

V and J are TRBV7-9 and TRBJ1-1, with no clear D. V gave up 4 bases and J gave up 1 base, with 7 bases separating them. CDR1 is SEHNR and CDR2 is FQNEAQ in the germline V gene (reference sequence). The CDR3 is 13 amino acids. The CDR3 sequence is CASSSQWNTEAFF. Written as DNA, the CDR3 is TGTGCCAGCAGCTCACAGTGGAACACTGAAGCTTTCTTT.

This clone was recorded a few times. The chain has TRBV6-5 and TRBJ2-3; a possible D gene is TRBD2 (5 bases). Germline assignment: CDR1 MNHEY and CDR2 SVGAGI. Trimming took off 5 bases at V and 3 bases at J, with 12 bases between the two ends. The CDR3 is made up of 14 amino acids. CDR3 DNA sequence: TGTGCCAGCAGTACTCGGGGAAGAACAGATACGCAGTATTTT. It codes for CASSTRGRTDTQYF.

This rearrangement joins TRBV6-1 to TRBJ1-2; D uncertain. Between the trimmed V and J ends, which lost 2 bases and 8 bases, there was a span of 12 bases. In germline, CDR1 is MNHNS, CDR2 SASEGT. This CDR3 is built from 13 residues. Here the CDR3 reads CASSEPSVRGYTF. CDR3 coding DNA: TGTGCCAGCAGTGAACCGAGTGTGAGGGGCTACACCTTC.

This chain connects TRBV28 to TRBJ1-5; tentatively, D is TRBD1 (6 bases). CDR1 is MDHEN, CDR2 SYDVKM, per germline. The CDR3 consists of 16 residues. V lost 6 bases and J 4 bases, leaving 19 bases between the germline ends. This CDR3 reads CASSTPEGDWNQPQHF. CDR3 DNA sequence: TGTGCCAGCAGCACACCCGAGGGGGATTGGAATCAGCCCCAGCATTTT.

This clone was counted between two and nine times. Other DNA sequences from this sample encode an identical CDR3 as well. V gene TRBV18 combines with J gene TRBJ2-7; maybe TRBD1 (6 bases). The CDR3 sequence is 13 residues long. The V end was cut by 3 bases, the J end by 0 bases, with 6 bases between. The germline gives CDR1 KGHSH, CDR2 LQKENI. The CDR3 DNA reads TGTGCCAGCTCACCGGACAGCTCCTACGAGCAGTACTTC. Encoded protein: CASSPDSSYEQYF. The variable domain in full, with the rest retrieved from reference TRBV18 and TRBJ2-7, is NAGVMQNPRHLVRRRGQEARLRCSPMKGHSHVYWYRQLPEEGLKFMVYLQKENIIDESGMPKERFSAEFPKEGPSILRIQQVVRGDSAAYFCASSPDSSYEQYFGPGTRLTVT.

The chain uses TRBV5-4 and TRBJ2-7; TRBD2 matches at 9 bases. The germline V gene has CDR1 SGHNT and CDR2 YYREEE (reference sequence). The CDR3 runs 14 residues. V lost 0 bases and J lost 5; bases outside the gene matches: 3. The CDR3 nucleotides are TGTGCCAGCAGCTTGGGAGCGGGAGGAAACGAGCAGTACTTC. It codes for CASSLGAGGNEQYF.

The rearrangement joins TRBV18 to TRBJ1-2, with D possibly matching TRBD1 (5 bases). Trimming shortened V by 3 bases and J by 6 bases, and 17 bases separated the two germline ends. The CDR3 loop spans 15 amino acids. Germline V gene sequence: CDR1 KGHSH, CDR2 LQKENI. DNA for the CDR3: TGTGCCAGCTCACCGTCGGGGGATGGGGTCGATGGCTACACCTTC. Translating gives CASSPSGDGVDGYTF.